The subject of this entry is one TCR beta chain. In its sample, this clonotype was seen once. Which antigen it targets is not known. No much larger clonotype is one base removed from it; base qualities were not supplied. One read amounts to weak evidence. TCR beta CDR3 regions were amplified from RNA transcripts. The TCR CDR3 was subjected to a first round of RT-PCR using the HTBI primer set and the Qiagen OneStep RT-PCR kit. A second multiplex PCR round built the libraries, followed by size selection and purification. Sequencing of the libraries was done on an Illumina HiSeq2000 using paired-end 100 bp reads. Concerning the study's data processing: SOAPnuke was used to process the raw data, with reads discarded if the reads contained adapters or uncalled bases, had a mean Phred below 15, or lacked an exact constant-primer or identifier match. High-quality paired reads were merged with COPE v1.2.5, and unique nucleotide sequences were defined as clonotypes. MiTCR v1.1 was used to align clonotypes to the IMGT TRBV, TRBD and TRBJ reference segments. Only V-J combinations with frequency above 0.0001, covering about 99% of repertoires, were analysed. A TCS score was defined as the ratio between F50 (clonal expansion) and ExV (chaos), using BLOSUM62-based TCRdist between CDR3 peptides within each V-J. Welch's t-statistics and random forest reduced roughly 540 V-J features to 10 to 15, which were used in a naive Bayes classifier (R e1071). The public sequencing data were trimmed at Q25 with fastp and processed into clonotypes with MiXCR by TCRdb, which kept only in-frame beta chains. Each entry merges the rows of one CDR3 protein and shows their most common DNA and genes. These V and J calls originate from TCRdb's pipeline instead of the authors' own analysis. The sample records roughly 420,000 distinct CDR3 sequences, around 16% of which are singletons. The leading ten clones occupy approximately 7.5% of the sample.

The sample originates from a study of T cells in Graves' hyperthyroidism and ophthalmopathy (dated by TCRdb to the late 2010s). Study-level background: Peripheral blood was collected at initial diagnosis, before any treatment. TCR V-J signatures able to tell the groups apart were searched for in a discovery cohort of 90 to 100 patients, of whom around 43 had Graves' ophthalmopathy and about 60 had stable Graves' hyperthyroidism. Prospective prediction of ophthalmopathy was tested in an independent validation cohort of 18 to 20 hyperthyroidism patients and 15 to 17 patients who later progressed to ophthalmopathy. For training and testing, the approximately 97 patients in the discovery cohort were randomly divided in a 7:3 ratio. In addition, the study compared T-cell repertoires in thyroid tissue and in blood from roughly 6 Graves' hyperthyroidism patients. Following sampling, methimazole starting at 30 mg daily was given to hyperthyroidism patients, and high-dose intravenous methylprednisolone was given to ophthalmopathy patients. The paper reports TCR Vbeta CDR3 sequencing of 135 peripheral blood samples: approximately 41 ophthalmopathy, 70 to 85 hyperthyroidism and 17 progressor patients.

Study-wide conclusions, independent of this receptor: In cross-validation, a model built on a 13 V-J signature told ophthalmopathy apart from stable hyperthyroidism with approximately 90% sensitivity and approximately 84% specificity, and in testing the same model reached 80%/75%. Most expanded thyroid clonotypes (frequency above 0.001) were also found in blood, which suggests that blood repertoires may mirror thyroid immune responses. No statistical method was used to fix the sample size in advance, and group allocation was not hidden from the investigators. In validation, the model predicted progression to ophthalmopathy with around 71% sensitivity and roughly 72% specificity, a median of 6.5 months before onset.

A patient counted as having stable Graves' hyperthyroidism if no progression to ophthalmopathy occurred over 18 months of follow-up. The hyperthyroidism patients were between 18 and 65 years old and newly diagnosed, with a disease duration of less than 2 months. Patients with uncontrolled infections, other autoimmune diseases, pregnancy or lactation were excluded. Diagnoses were established on the basis of clinical symptoms, serum thyroxine and TRAb, thyroid ultrasound, and orbital computed tomography. Ficoll-Paque density gradient centrifugation was used to isolate PBMCs from around 10 ml of fresh peripheral blood. Trizol reagent was used to extract total RNA, and RNA quality was then checked on an Agilent 2100 Bioanalyzer. At the junction V is shortened by 6 bases and J by 7 bases; bases outside the gene matches: 5. Inclusive of the bounding cysteine and phenylalanine, the CDR3 is 14 residues long. Just CDR3 DNA is preserved here, 42 bases in frame from base 1. Per the germline V gene, ENHRY is the CDR1 and SYGVKD is the CDR2.

Sequencing used blood. The sequence came from a woman under 30 with Graves' hyperthyroidism. The rearrangement joined TRBV10-3 to TRBJ2-1; 11 nucleotides in the junction match TRBD2. The CDR3 in this case is CAISRLAGRNEQFF. The DNA sequence is given as TGTGCCATCAGCCGACTAGCGGGAAGGAATGAGCAGTTCTTC.